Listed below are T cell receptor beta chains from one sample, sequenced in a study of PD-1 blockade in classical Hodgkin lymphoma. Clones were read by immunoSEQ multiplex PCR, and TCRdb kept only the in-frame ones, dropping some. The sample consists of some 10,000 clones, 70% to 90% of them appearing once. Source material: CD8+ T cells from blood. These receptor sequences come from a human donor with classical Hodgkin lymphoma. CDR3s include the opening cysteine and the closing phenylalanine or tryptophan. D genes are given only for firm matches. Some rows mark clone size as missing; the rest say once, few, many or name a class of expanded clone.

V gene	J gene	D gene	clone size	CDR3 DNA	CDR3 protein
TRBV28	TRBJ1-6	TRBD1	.	TGTGCCAGCAGTTATAAGAGGGAGAATACCCTACCGGAGGGACAGAGCCTCCACTTT	CASSYKRENTLPEGQSLHF
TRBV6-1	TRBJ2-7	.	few	TGTGCCAGCAGTGGATCTCAGGGCTACGAGCAGTACTTC	CASSGSQGYEQYF
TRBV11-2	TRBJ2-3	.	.	TGTGCCAGCAGCTTAGTTGTTGGAGATACGCAGTATTTT	CASSLVVGDTQYF
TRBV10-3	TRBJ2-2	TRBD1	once	TGTGCCATCAGTGAGTGGGAGACAGGGGAGATTTCCGGGGAGCTGTTTTTT	CAISEWETGEISGELFF
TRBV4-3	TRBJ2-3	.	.	TGCGCCAGCAGCCAAGGGACAGGCCGGGGGACAGATACGCAGTATTTT	CASSQGTGRGTDTQYF
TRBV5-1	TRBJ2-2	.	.	TGCGCCAGCAGTGGAAGGAGTCGACCGAACACCGGGGAGCTGTTTTTT	CASSGRSRPNTGELFF
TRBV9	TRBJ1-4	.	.	TGTGCCAGCAGCGTAGATCGTGGGTTGGATGAAAAACTGTTTTTT	CASSVDRGLDEKLFF
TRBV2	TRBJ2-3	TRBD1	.	TGTGCCAGAAGGGGACAGGGCCACACAGATACGCAGTATTTT	CARRGQGHTDTQYF
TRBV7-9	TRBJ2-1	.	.	TGTGCCAGCAGCCAGCGGGTCCCCTACAATGAGCAGTTCTTC	CASSQRVPYNEQFF
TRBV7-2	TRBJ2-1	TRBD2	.	TGTGCCAGCAGCTTAGCGGCTAGCGGGGGCTGGGATGAGCAGTTCTTC	CASSLAASGGWDEQFF
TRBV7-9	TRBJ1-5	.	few	TGTGCCAGCAGAGGGACACGCAATCAGCCCCAGCATTTT	CASRGTRNQPQHF
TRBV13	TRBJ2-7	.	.	TGTGCCAGCTCTAGGGGCGCGGGCGAGCAGTACTTC	CASSRGAGEQYF
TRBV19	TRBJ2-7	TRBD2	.	TGTGCCAGTAGTACTTTCCCGACTAGCCAGAATTACGAGCAGTACTTC	CASSTFPTSQNYEQYF
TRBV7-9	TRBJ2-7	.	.	TGTGCCAGCAGCCCCAGGGGGGAAGTCCCATACGAGCAGTACTTC	CASSPRGEVPYEQYF
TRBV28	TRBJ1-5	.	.	TGTGCCAGCAGCCCCCCGCAGATCAGCAATCAGCCCCAGCATTTT	CASSPPQISNQPQHF
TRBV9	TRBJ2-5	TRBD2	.	TGTGCCAGCAGCGTAGAAGGTAGCGGGGGGGCCGGGGAGACCCAGTACTTC	CASSVEGSGGAGETQYF
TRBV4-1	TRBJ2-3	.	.	TGCGCCAGCAGGGGGCTGGGTACGCAGTATTTT	CASRGLGTQYF
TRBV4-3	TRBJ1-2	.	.	TGCGCCACTTCGAACAGGGATCCTACTAACTATGGCTACACCTTC	CATSNRDPTNYGYTF
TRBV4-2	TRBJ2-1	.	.	TGTGCCAGCAGCCAAGGGGTCTACAATGAGCAGTTCTTC	CASSQGVYNEQFF
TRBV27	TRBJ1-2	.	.	TGTGCCAGCAGTTTATCCCCGGACAGTCGGAACTATGGCTACACCTTC	CASSLSPDSRNYGYTF
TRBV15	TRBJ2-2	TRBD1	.	TGTGCCACCAGCAGACGTAGGGGGCTCGGGGAGCTGTTTTTT	CATSRRRGLGELFF
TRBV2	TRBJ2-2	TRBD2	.	TGTGCCAGCACTCCAGGGGTAGCGGGGGGCCAGAACACCGGGGAGCTGTTTTTT	CASTPGVAGGQNTGELFF
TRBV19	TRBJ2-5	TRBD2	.	TGTGCCAGCCAGGCAGGGAGGGTCAGCCAGACCCAGTACTTC	CASQAGRVSQTQYF
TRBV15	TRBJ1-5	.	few	TGTGCCACCAGCAGAGATCGGGGGAGGCTACAGCCCCAGCATTTT	CATSRDRGRLQPQHF
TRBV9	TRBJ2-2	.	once	TGTGCCAGCAGCGGAGAGGAGTCGAACACCGGGGAGCTGTTTTTT	CASSGEESNTGELFF
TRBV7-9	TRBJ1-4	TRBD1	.	TGTGCCAGCAGCCTTGACAGGGGTTGGAGAACTAATGAAAAACTGTTTTTT	CASSLDRGWRTNEKLFF
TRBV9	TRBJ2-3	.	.	TGTGCCAGCAGCGCCCCCCGGGGGTCGACCACAGATACGCAGTATTTT	CASSAPRGSTTDTQYF
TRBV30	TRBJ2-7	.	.	TGTGCCTGGAGTGTAAATCGGTACGAGCAGTACTTC	CAWSVNRYEQYF
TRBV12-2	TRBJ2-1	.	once	TGTGCAAGTCGCTTAAACCTGAGGGCCCCCTACAATGAGCAGTTCTTC	CASRLNLRAPYNEQFF
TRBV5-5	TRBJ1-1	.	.	TGTGCCAGCACCCTTGGCGCGGGGTTTATCACTGAAGCTTTCTTT	CASTLGAGFITEAFF
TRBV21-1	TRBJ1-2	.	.	TGTGCCAGCAGCAAATCGGGGGGTCAGCCGAACTATGGCTACACCTTC	CASSKSGGQPNYGYTF
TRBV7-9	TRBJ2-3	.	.	TGTGCCAGCAGCTTAGGGGGGTGGAGGGTAGATACGCAGTATTTT	CASSLGGWRVDTQYF
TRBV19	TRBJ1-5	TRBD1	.	TGTGCCAGTAGCCTCTGGGACAGGATAAATCAGCCCCAGCATTTT	CASSLWDRINQPQHF
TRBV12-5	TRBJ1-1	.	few	TGTGCTAGTGGTTTGTCTGGTAACACTGAAGCTTTCTTT	CASGLSGNTEAFF
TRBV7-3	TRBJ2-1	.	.	TGTGCCAGCAGCTTAATCACCACTAGCTCCTACAATGAGCAGTTCTTC	CASSLITTSSYNEQFF
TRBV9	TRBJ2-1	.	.	TGTGCCAGCAGCCCTCCCGGGGGTGAGCAGTTCTTC	CASSPPGGEQFF
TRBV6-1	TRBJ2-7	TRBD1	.	TGTGCCAGCAGTGAAAAGGTGACAGGGGGCTACGAGCAGTACTTC	CASSEKVTGGYEQYF
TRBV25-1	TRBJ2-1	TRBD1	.	TGTGCCAGCAGTGTAGGGACAGGGGTTTTCAATGAGCAGTTCTTC	CASSVGTGVFNEQFF
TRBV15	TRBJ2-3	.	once	TGTGCCACCAGCCCAGATAAAGTGGGACGCACAGATACGCAGTATTTT	CATSPDKVGRTDTQYF
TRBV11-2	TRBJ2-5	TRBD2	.	TGTGCCAGCAGCCTGGGCCCCTTGGGCGGGGGGCCCCAAGAGACCCAGTACTTC	CASSLGPLGGGPQETQYF
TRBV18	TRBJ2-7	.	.	TGTGCCAGCTCATCAAGGCCAGGATGGGGGGTGGAGCAGTACTTC	CASSSRPGWGVEQYF
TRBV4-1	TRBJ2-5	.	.	TGCGCCAGCAGCCAAAGGGCCCTCGCAAGTTCAGAGACCCAGTACTTC	CASSQRALASSETQYF
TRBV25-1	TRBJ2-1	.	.	TGTGCCAGCAGTCTAAGCGGTTTCGTCTACAATGAGCAGTTCTTC	CASSLSGFVYNEQFF
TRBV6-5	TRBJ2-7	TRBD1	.	TGTGCCAGCAGTTACTCTAGCACAGGGGGCACCTACGAGCAGTACTTC	CASSYSSTGGTYEQYF
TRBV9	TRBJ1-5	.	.	TGTGCCAGCAGCGCTGGAGGGGGGAGCAATCAGCCCCAGCATTTT	CASSAGGGSNQPQHF
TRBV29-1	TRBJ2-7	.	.	TGCAGCGTTGGTTGGGTCGGGGGCTACGAGCAGTACTTC	CSVGWVGGYEQYF
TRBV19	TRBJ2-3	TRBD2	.	TGTGCCAGTAGTGGCTGGACTAGCGGGTGGTCGGATACGCAGTATTTT	CASSGWTSGWSDTQYF